The source of this T cell receptor (beta chain) is a study of T-cell reconstitution after alpha-beta-depleted transplantation in children. A TCRbeta library incorporating unique molecular identifiers was prepared. MiXCR, run by TCRdb on the PCR reads, gives a single entry per CDR3 protein. Of fewer than 550,000 distinct CDR3 sequences in the sample, 15% to 20% were seen once. This CDR3 is 13 amino acids long. Germline assignment: CDR1 SGHRS and CDR2 YFSETQ. This clonotype was counted many times. A junction boundary mismatches the germline segment, possibly from a read error. The material was PBMCs, mostly from graft donor cells, obtained 360 days after TCRalphabeta/CD19-depleted stem cell transplant. This chain links TRBV5-1 with TRBJ1-1; D unclear. The source is a boy under two years old who had a stem cell transplant for Wiskott-Aldrich syndrome, so the T cells may come from the graft donor. CDR3 in amino acids: CASSLAGNTEAFF. Here the CDR3 DNA reads TGTGCCAGCAGCTTAGCAGGGAACACTGAAGCTTTCTTT.